These 15 T cell receptor beta chains share one sample of origin, sequenced in a study of T cells after yellow fever vaccination. TCRdb re-analysed the 5' RACE reads in MiXCR, keeping a single row per CDR3 protein. Here the sample spans approximately 250,000 distinct CDR3 sequences, about 5.2% being singletons. The sequencing here drew on CD4+ T cells sorted from PBMCs, taken on the day of the yellow fever booster vaccination. These receptor sequences come from a man in his late teens or twenties who received the YFV17D yellow fever vaccine.

This clonotype was observed at least ten times. The gene calls are TRBV12-3 or TRBV12-4 and TRBJ2-7; the match to TRBD1 covers 8 bases. This CDR3 spans 13 amino acids. V lost 5 bases to trimming and J lost 3 bases; unmatched junction nucleotides: 3. CDR3 bases: TGTGCCAGCAGTCCCGGACAGGGCTACGAGCAGTACTTC. The encoded protein is CASSPGQGYEQYF.

The chain employs TRBV5-1 and TRBJ2-1; D gene ambiguous. Germline V gene data show CDR1 as SGHRS and CDR2 as YFSETQ. CDR3 length: 16 residues. V lost 0 bases to trimming and J lost 5 bases, with 15 bases between them. The CDR3 nucleotides are TGCGCCAGCAGCTTGGAATCGAGCCAAATTCACAATGAGCAGTTCTTC. It translates to CASSLESSQIHNEQFF. The full variable domain, completed using reference TRBV5-1 and TRBJ2-1, is KAGVTQTPRYLIKTRGQQVTLSCSPISGHRSVSWYQQTPGQGLQFLFEYFSETQRNKGNFPGRFSGRQFSNSRSEMNVSTLELGDSALYLCASSLESSQIHNEQFFGPGTRLTVL.

This clonotype was counted a few times. This sequence joins TRBV20-1 and TRBJ1-1; the D gene is possibly TRBD1 (5 bases). With 6 bases removed from V and 2 bases from J, the gap between germline ends came to 13 bases. Germline V gene sequence: CDR1 DFQATT, CDR2 SNEGSKA (reference sequence). The CDR3 runs to 13 residues. As DNA, the CDR3 is TGCAGTGCCATACTCCAGGGAAACACTGAAGCTTTCTTT. It specifies CSAILQGNTEAFF.

This chain connects TRBV7-3 to TRBJ2-5, with 7 bases lining up with TRBD2. CDR1 is SGHTA, CDR2 FQGTGA, per germline. The CDR3 length is 13 residues. The V and J ends lost 6 bases and 7 bases, in that order; junction bases with no gene match: 8. The CDR3 nucleotides are TGTGCCAGCAGTCGCGACGGGGGGTGGACCCAGTACTTC. Translating gives CASSRDGGWTQYF.

The chain joins TRBV9 to TRBJ2-5; TRBD2 aligns across 7 bases. V trimming: 1 base; J trimming: 4 bases; junction bases outside the gene matches: 4. The CDR3 is 14 amino acids. The V gene's germline CDR1 is SGDLS and CDR2 YYNGEE. CDR3 coding DNA: TGTGCCAGCAGCGTAATGGGGGAGGGAGAGACCCAGTACTTC. Protein product: CASSVMGEGETQYF.

This clonotype was picked up a small number of times. The V and J genes are TRBV20-1 and TRBJ2-3; 10 nucleotides agree with TRBD1. This CDR3 has 15 amino acids. Per germline, CDR1 DFQATT and CDR2 SNEGSKA (reference sequence). The V gene end was trimmed by 6 bases and the J gene end by 4 bases; junction bases not matched to a gene: 10. This chain's CDR3 is CSARFDRGRPDTQYF. CDR3 nucleotide sequence: TGCAGTGCCAGATTCGACAGGGGGCGCCCAGATACGCAGTATTTT.

This clonotype has at least ten counts. The J gene is TRBJ1-2, the V gene TRBV3-1; the D gene is possibly TRBD1 (6 bases). Germline CDR1 is LGHDT and CDR2 is YNNKEL (reference sequence). The CDR3 is 14 amino acids. Between the trimmed V and J ends, which lost 4 bases and 6 bases, there was a span of 15 bases. This CDR3 is CASSLTSGGHGYTF. The CDR3 DNA reads as TGTGCCAGCAGCCTGACCTCCGGGGGCCATGGCTACACCTTC.

CDR3 region: CASSHTTGTEIYGYTF. Written as DNA, the CDR3 is TGCGCCAGCAGCCACACGACCGGGACAGAAATTTATGGCTACACCTTC. The rearrangement uses TRBV4-1 and TRBJ1-2; 7 bases line up with TRBD1. The V gene end was trimmed by 3 bases and the J gene end by 5 bases; junction bases not matched to a gene: 12. CDR3 size: 16 residues. Germline V lookup: CDR1 MGHRA, CDR2 YSYEKL.

This clonotype was detected ten times or more. The gene calls are TRBV4-1 and TRBJ2-3; D may correspond to TRBD1 or TRBD2 (5 bases each). Trimming took 4 bases from V and 0 from J, leaving 20 bases between them. CDR1 and CDR2 from the germline V gene are MGHRA and YSYEKL. CDR3 length: 18 amino acids. CDR3 region: CASSLQTGTDTSTDTQYF. Written as DNA, the CDR3 is TGCGCCAGCAGCCTCCAGACCGGGACCGACACTAGCACAGATACGCAGTATTTT.

J is TRBJ2-1 and V is TRBV20-1; D might be TRBD1 (5 bases). V was pared by 0 bases and J by 0 bases, with 9 bases between. Germline V gene lookup returns CDR1 DFQATT and CDR2 SNEGSKA (reference sequence). The CDR3 is made up of 15 amino acids. This CDR3 reads CSARDQGSSYNEQFF. In DNA form, the CDR3 reads TGCAGTGCTAGAGATCAGGGCAGCTCCTACAATGAGCAGTTCTTC.

In this sample, this clonotype turned up many times. The chain employs TRBV7-2 and TRBJ1-2; D may be TRBD1 (6 bases). The CDR3 sequence is 14 residues long. The germline V gene encodes CDR1 SGHTA and CDR2 FQGNSA. V was clipped by 3 bases and J by 8 bases, with 16 bases between them. In DNA form, the CDR3 reads TGTGCCAGCAGCTTGACCGGGCCCGGGGGCGGCTACACCTTC. Protein product: CASSLTGPGGGYTF.

This clonotype was seen repeatedly, ten times or more. The V and J genes are TRBV6-5 and TRBJ1-5; possible D gene TRBD1, 5 bases. The CDR3 loop spans 12 amino acids. Per the germline V gene, CDR1 is MNHEY and CDR2 is SVGAGI. Trimming took off 4 bases at V and 9 bases at J, with 10 bases between the two ends. The DNA for the CDR3 is TGTGCCAGCAGTTTAGGGGTAGGGCCCCAGCATTTT. Amino acids: CASSLGVGPQHF.

This clonotype occurred a few times. The chain employs TRBV12-5 and TRBJ2-5; no clear D gene. The CDR3 runs to 13 residues. CDR1 and CDR2 from the germline V gene are LGHNT and FRNRAP. Trimming cost V 1 base and J 7 bases, with 10 bases left between them. This CDR3 reads CASGLDPPGTQYF. The CDR3 DNA reads as TGTGCTAGTGGTTTGGACCCCCCGGGGACCCAGTACTTC.

This clonotype was counted a few times. The gene calls are TRBV6-5 and TRBJ2-1; 7 bases fit TRBD1. Germline lookup yields CDR1 MNHEY and CDR2 SVGAGI. The CDR3 consists of 14 residues. The J segment lost 5 bases and the V segment lost 6 bases, leaving 7 bases of the junction unmatched. Here the CDR3 DNA reads TGTGCCAGCAGACCTTATGACAGGGACAATGAGCAGTTCTTC. It yields the protein CASRPYDRDNEQFF.

This clonotype was found many times. V gene TRBV25-1 combines with J gene TRBJ2-3, with TRBD2 matching 7 bases. CDR3 length: 16 residues. Trimming removed 3 bases from V and 2 bases from J; junction bases left unmatched: 8. Germline values: CDR1 MGHDK, CDR2 SYGVNS. In DNA, the CDR3 is TGTGCCAGCAGTGATCTTAGCGGGCGGTTCACAGATACGCAGTATTTT. The encoded protein is CASSDLSGRFTDTQYF.